This is a list of T cell receptor beta chains from one sample in a study of blood T cell repertoires in COVID-19. Only in-frame clones appear in the TCRdb table, and some are missing; sequencing was by immunoSEQ multiplex PCR. Of about 51,000 clones detected, approximately 90% appear once; the ten largest clones hold more than 3%. The sequencing input was peripheral blood. Receptors originate from a middle-aged man with acute or convalescent COVID-19. The CDR3 runs from the conserved cysteine through the conserved F or W. Each record gives: CDR3 protein, V gene, J gene.

CASMGKSGSTDTQYF	TRBV6-5	TRBJ2-3
CASSYRETSTAGELFF	TRBV5-1	TRBJ2-2
CSASLEGADYGYTF	TRBV20-1	TRBJ1-2
CASSSLMGGTAEAFF	TRBV9	TRBJ1-1
CASSSSGDYNEQFF	TRBV11-3	TRBJ2-1
CAIAEGATDTQYF	TRBV10-3	TRBJ2-3
CASSFGGDQPQHF	TRBV19	TRBJ1-5
CASKKGTGGSSPLHF	TRBV6-5	TRBJ1-6
CASSEALWVRGTEAFF	TRBV6-1	TRBJ1-1
CASSYSGAAAEAFF	TRBV6-5	TRBJ1-1
CASGFSGTVNQPQHF	TRBV19	TRBJ1-5
CATSRDRGYEQYF	TRBV24-1	TRBJ2-7
CASSEMGGGPSF	TRBV10-2	TRBJ2-7
CASSEARGLSGNTIYF	TRBV6-1	TRBJ1-3
CASSDPGIHGYTF	TRBV6-4	TRBJ1-2
CASSSWTGGISWTEAFF	TRBV27	TRBJ1-1
CASSTIAGGRTGELFF	TRBV3-1/TRBV3-2	TRBJ2-2
CASSVEGGGPQIKQYF	TRBV9	TRBJ2-3
CASSSLSLAGGGAGELFF	TRBV5-1	TRBJ2-2
CASSSKGQGGMNTEAFF	TRBV11-3	TRBJ1-1
CASSTTAAWTGLDRSPLHF	TRBV19	TRBJ1-6
CASSLSNLRVQPQHF	TRBV27	TRBJ1-5
CAISVDRGFGPLHF	TRBV10-3	TRBJ1-6
CASSRGSTGWQPQHF	TRBV2	TRBJ1-5
CASSPGPAMNTEAFF	TRBV18	TRBJ1-1
CASSPIAGVREKLFF	TRBV18	TRBJ1-4
CASSVGTPPTDTQYF	TRBV9	TRBJ2-3
CASSFAGTGGSFSHNSPLHF	TRBV5-1	TRBJ1-6
CASSGRGLGTEAFF	TRBV2	TRBJ1-1
CAISDGIADNYEQYF	TRBV10-3	TRBJ2-7
CASSLFPENIQYF	TRBV5-1	TRBJ2-4
CASSYQAGRSIYGYTF	TRBV13	TRBJ1-2